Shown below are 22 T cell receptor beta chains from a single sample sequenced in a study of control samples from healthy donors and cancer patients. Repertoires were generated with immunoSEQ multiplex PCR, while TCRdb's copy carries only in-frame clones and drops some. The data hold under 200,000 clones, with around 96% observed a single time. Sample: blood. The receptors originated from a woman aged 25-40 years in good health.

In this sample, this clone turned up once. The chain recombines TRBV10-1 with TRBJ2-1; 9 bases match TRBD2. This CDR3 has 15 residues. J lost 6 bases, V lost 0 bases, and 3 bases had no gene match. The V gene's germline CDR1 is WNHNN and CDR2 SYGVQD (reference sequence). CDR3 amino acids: CASSESGLAINEQFF. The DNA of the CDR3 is TGCGCCAGCAGTGAGTCGGGACTAGCAATCAATGAGCAGTTCTTC.

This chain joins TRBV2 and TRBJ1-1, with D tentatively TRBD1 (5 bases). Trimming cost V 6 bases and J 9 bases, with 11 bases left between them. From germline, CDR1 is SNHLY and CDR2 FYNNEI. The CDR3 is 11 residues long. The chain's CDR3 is CASSPRGKAFF. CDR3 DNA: TGTGCCAGCAGCCCTAGGGGTAAAGCTTTCTTT. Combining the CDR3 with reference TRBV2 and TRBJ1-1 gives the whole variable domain EPEVTQTPSHQVTQMGQEVILRCVPISNHLYFYWYRQILGQKVEFLVSFYNNEISEKSEIFDDQFSVERPDGSNFTLKIRSTKLEDSAMYFCASSPRGKAFFGQGTRLTVV.

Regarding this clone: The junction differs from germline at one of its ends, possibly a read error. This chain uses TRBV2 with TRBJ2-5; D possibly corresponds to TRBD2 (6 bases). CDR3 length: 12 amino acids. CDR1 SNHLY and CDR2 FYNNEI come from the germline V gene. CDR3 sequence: CAVGRGQGTQYF. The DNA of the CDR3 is TGTGCCGTCGGGCGGGGCCAAGGGACCCAGTACTTC.

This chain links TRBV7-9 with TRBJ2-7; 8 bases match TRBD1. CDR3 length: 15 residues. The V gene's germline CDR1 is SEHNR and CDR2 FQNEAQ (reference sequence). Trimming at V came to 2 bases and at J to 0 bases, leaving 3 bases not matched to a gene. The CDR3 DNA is TGTGCCAGCAGCTTACCTGGGACAGGCTCCTACGAGCAGTACTTC. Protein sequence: CASSLPGTGSYEQYF.

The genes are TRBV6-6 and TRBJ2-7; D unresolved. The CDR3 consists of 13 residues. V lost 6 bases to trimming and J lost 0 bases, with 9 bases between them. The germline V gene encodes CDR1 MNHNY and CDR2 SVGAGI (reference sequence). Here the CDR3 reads CASSSDISYEQYF. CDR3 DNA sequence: TGTGCCAGCAGCTCCGACATCTCCTACGAGCAGTACTTC.

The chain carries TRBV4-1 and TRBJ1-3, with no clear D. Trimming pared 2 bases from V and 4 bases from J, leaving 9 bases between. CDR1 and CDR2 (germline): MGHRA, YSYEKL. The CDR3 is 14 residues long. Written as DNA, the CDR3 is TGCGCCAGCAGCCAACGAGTATCCGGAAACACCATATATTTT. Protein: CASSQRVSGNTIYF.

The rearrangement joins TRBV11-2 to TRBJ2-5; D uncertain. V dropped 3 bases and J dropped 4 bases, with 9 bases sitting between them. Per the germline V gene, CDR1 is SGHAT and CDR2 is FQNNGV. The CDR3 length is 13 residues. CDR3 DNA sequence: TGTGCCAGCAGCTTGAATAGTCTAGAGACCCAGTACTTC. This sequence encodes CASSLNSLETQYF.

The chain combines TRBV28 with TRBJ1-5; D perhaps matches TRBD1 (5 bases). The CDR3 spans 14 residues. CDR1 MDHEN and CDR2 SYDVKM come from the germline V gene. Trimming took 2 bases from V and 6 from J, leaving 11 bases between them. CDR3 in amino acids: CASSLLGASQPQHF. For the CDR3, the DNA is TGTGCCAGCAGTTTACTCGGGGCCAGTCAGCCCCAGCATTTT. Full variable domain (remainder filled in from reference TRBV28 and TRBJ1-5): DVKVTQSSRYLVKRTGEKVFLECVQDMDHENMFWYRQDPGLGLRLIYFSYDVKMKEKGDIPEGYSVSREKKERFSLILESASTNQTSMYLCASSLLGASQPQHFGDGTRLSIL.

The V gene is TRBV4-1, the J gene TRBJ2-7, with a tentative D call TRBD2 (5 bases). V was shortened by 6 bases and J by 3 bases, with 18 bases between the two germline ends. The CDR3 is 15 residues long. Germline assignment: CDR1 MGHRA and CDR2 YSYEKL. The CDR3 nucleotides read TGCGCCAGCAGTACCCAAGAATCAGGAGGCTACGAGCAGTACTTC. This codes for CASSTQESGGYEQYF.

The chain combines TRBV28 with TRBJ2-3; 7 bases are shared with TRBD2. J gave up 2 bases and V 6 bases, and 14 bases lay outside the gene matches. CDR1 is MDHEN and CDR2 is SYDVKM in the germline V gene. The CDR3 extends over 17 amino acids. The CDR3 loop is CASRGFETERDTDTQYF. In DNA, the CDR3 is TGTGCCAGCAGGGGATTTGAAACGGAGCGGGACACAGATACGCAGTATTTT.

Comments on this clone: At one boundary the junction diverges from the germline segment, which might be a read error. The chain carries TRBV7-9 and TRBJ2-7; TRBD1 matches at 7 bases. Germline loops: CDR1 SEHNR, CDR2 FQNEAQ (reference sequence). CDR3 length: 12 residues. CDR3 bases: TGTGCCAGCAGCTTAGCGGTAGGACAGGTAACGTTC. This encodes CASSLAVGQVTF.

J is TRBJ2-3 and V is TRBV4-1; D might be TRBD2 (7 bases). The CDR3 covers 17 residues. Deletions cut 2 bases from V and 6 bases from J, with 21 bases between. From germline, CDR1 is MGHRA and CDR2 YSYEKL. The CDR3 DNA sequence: TGCGCCAGCAGCCAACCCCCGGGGAGGGGGTCGTTCGATACGCAGTATTTT. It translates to CASSQPPGRGSFDTQYF.

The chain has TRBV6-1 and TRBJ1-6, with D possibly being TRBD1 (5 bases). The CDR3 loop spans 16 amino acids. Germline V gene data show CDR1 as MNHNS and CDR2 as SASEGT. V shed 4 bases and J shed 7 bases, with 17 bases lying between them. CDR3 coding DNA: TGTGCCAGCAGTGGCACCGCAGGGCTAGGCAATTCACCCCTCCACTTT. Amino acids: CASSGTAGLGNSPLHF.

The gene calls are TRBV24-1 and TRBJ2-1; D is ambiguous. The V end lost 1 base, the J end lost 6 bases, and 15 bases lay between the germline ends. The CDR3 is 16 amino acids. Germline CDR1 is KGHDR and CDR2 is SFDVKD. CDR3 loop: CATSDLRSQRINEQFF. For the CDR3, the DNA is TGTGCCACCAGTGATTTAAGGAGTCAAAGGATCAATGAGCAGTTCTTC.

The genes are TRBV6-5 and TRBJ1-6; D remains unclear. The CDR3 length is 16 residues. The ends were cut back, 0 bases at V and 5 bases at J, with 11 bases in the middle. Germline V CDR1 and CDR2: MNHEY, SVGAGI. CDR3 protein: CASSYSLGRNNSPLHF. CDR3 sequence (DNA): TGTGCCAGCAGTTACTCGCTCGGTCGTAATAATTCACCCCTCCACTTT.

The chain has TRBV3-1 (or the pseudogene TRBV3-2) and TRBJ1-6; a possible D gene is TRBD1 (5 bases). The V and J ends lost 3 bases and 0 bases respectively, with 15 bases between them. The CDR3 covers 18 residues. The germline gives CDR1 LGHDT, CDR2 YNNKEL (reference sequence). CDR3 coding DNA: TGTGCCAGCAGCCACCTGAGTGGGGGGGGCTCCTATAATTCACCCCTCCACTTT. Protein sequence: CASSHLSGGGSYNSPLHF.

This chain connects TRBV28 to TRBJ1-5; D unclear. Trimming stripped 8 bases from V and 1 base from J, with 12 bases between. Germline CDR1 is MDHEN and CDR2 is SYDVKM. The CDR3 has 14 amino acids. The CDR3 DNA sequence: TGTGCCAGCTGTAGGGAGCTCAGCAATCAGCCCCAGCATTTT. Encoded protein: CASCRELSNQPQHF. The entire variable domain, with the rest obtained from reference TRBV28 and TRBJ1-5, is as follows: DVKVTQSSRYLVKRTGEKVFLECVQDMDHENMFWYRQDPGLGLRLIYFSYDVKMKEKGDIPEGYSVSREKKERFSLILESASTNQTSMYLCASCRELSNQPQHFGDGTRLSIL.

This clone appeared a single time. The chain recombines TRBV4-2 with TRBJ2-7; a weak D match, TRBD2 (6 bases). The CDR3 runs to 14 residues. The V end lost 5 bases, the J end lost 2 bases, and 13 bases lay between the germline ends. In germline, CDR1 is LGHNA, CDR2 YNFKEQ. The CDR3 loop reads CASSYQAGAYEQYF. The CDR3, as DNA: TGTGCCAGCAGCTATCAAGCGGGCGCCTACGAGCAGTACTTC.

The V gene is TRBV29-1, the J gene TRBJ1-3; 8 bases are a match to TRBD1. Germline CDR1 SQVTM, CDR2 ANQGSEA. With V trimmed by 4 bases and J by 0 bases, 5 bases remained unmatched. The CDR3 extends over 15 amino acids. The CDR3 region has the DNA TGCAGCGTTGTCGACAGGGGTCACTCTGGAAACACCATATATTTT. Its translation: CSVVDRGHSGNTIYF.

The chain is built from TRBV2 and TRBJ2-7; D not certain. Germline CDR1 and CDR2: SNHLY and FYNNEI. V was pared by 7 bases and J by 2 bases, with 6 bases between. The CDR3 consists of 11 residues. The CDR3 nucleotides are TGTGCCAGCACTTCCACCTACGAGCAGTACTTC. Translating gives CASTSTYEQYF.

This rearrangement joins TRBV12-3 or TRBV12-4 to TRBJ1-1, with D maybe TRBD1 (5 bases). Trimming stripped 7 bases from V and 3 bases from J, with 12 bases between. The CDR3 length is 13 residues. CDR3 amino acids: CASTPRGDTEAFF. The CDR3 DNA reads TGTGCCAGCACCCCCCGAGGGGACACTGAAGCTTTCTTT.

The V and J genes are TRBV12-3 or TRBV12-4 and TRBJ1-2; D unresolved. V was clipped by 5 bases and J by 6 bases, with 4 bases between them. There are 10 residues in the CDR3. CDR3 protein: CASSLDGYTF. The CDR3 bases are TGTGCCAGCAGTCTTGATGGCTACACCTTC.